One sample yielded the 13 T cell receptor beta chains listed below, sequenced in a study of Ad26.COV2.S vaccination and SARS-CoV-2 variants. Produced via immunoSEQ multiplex PCR; TCRdb's table is partial and in-frame only. The sample holds some 340,000 clones; approximately 86% are singletons and the top ten take more than 1.5%. The treatment is: some 20 received Ad26.COV2.S at low or high dose, single or two shots; several received placebo; per-sample allocation not given. Sampling took place 63 days after the first vaccine or placebo injection. The starting material was peripheral blood, obtained in a trial of Ad26.COV2.S vaccine versus placebo. Receptor source: a person between 18 and 59 years old who received the Ad26.COV2.S COVID-19 vaccine or a placebo.

V gene TRBV29-1 combines with J gene TRBJ1-1; D gene uncertain. CDR3 size: 11 residues. Germline V gene data show CDR1 as SQVTM and CDR2 as ANQGSEA. V dropped 5 bases and J dropped 12 bases, with 16 bases sitting between them. CDR3 bases: TGCAGCGTTCGGACCTCCCGATTGTCTTTCTTT. This gives the protein CSVRTSRLSFF.

The CDR3 loop is CASSPRQGGTDTQYF. The DNA of the CDR3 is TGTGCCAGCAGCCCTCGACAGGGAGGGACAGATACGCAGTATTTT. V gene TRBV7-2 combines with J gene TRBJ2-3; either TRBD1 or TRBD2 may supply D (7 bases each). The germline gives CDR1 SGHTA, CDR2 FQGNSA. Trimming shortened V by 5 bases and J by 3 bases, and 15 bases separated the two germline ends. The CDR3 is made up of 15 amino acids.

This clone was seen just once. The rearrangement links TRBV15 to TRBJ1-2; 8 bases are a match to TRBD1. J gave up 0 bases and V 3 bases, and 6 bases lay outside the gene matches. Germline CDR1 LNHNV, CDR2 YYDKDF (reference sequence). The CDR3 length is 16 residues. CDR3: CATSRDRDLSNYGYTF. DNA of the CDR3: TGTGCCACCAGCAGGGACAGGGACCTCTCTAACTATGGCTACACCTTC.

The chain carries TRBV7-2 and TRBJ1-1; perhaps TRBD1 as D (6 bases). V was clipped by 5 bases and J by 1 base, with 11 bases between them. Looked up from germline, CDR1 is SGHTA and CDR2 is FQGNSA. The CDR3 loop spans 14 amino acids. CDR3 residues: CASSLQGSNTEAFF. The CDR3 coding sequence is TGTGCCAGCAGCCTTCAGGGGTCGAACACTGAAGCTTTCTTT.

The rearrangement uses TRBV27 and TRBJ1-2, with D possibly matching TRBD1 (6 bases). With 5 bases removed from V and 2 bases from J, the gap between germline ends came to 21 bases. Germline V gene data show CDR1 as MNHEY and CDR2 as SMNVEV (reference sequence). The CDR3 consists of 17 residues. The CDR3 loop reads CASSLRWTGTTNYGYTF. CDR3 sequence (DNA): TGTGCCAGCAGTCTACGATGGACCGGGACAACGAACTATGGCTACACCTTC.

Comment on this clone: The junction does not match germline at one end; this may be a read error. The rearrangement uses TRBV7-3 and TRBJ2-6; D is perhaps TRBD2 (6 bases). In germline, CDR1 is SGHTA, CDR2 FQGTGA. The CDR3 loop spans 10 amino acids. The CDR3 here is CASSLTGGTF. DNA for the CDR3: TGTGCCAGCAGCTTAACGGGAGGTACATTC. Using reference TRBV7-3 and TRBJ2-6 for the parts outside the CDR3, the full variable domain is GAGVSQTPSNKVTEKGKYVELRCDPISGHTALYWYRQSLGQGPEFLIYFQGTGAADDSGLPNDRFFAVRPEGSVSTLKIQRTERGDSAVYLCASSLTGGTFGAGSRLTVL.

As regards this clone: The sample contains more than one DNA sequence encoding this CDR3. V and J are TRBV7-9 and TRBJ1-3, with 8 bases matching TRBD1. The J segment lost 4 bases and the V segment lost 2 bases, leaving 1 base of the junction unmatched. CDR3 length equals 14 residues. Germline-derived CDR1 and CDR2 are SEHNR and FQNEAQ (reference sequence). The DNA for the CDR3 is TGTGCCAGCAGCTTACAGGGGGCGGGAAACACCATATATTTT. Its protein product is CASSLQGAGNTIYF.

The V and J genes are TRBV6-5 and TRBJ1-6; possibly TRBD1 for D (5 bases). The CDR3 spans 14 residues. Germline V gene sequence: CDR1 MNHEY, CDR2 SVGAGI. The V and J ends lost 6 bases and 9 bases respectively, with 15 bases between them. As DNA, the CDR3 is TGTGCCAGCAGGGGGATGAGGGACCGTTCACCCCTCCACTTT. Amino acid sequence: CASRGMRDRSPLHF.

The chain links TRBV6-1 to TRBJ2-2; a weak D match, TRBD1 (6 bases). The germline V and J ends were trimmed by 2 bases and 0 bases, with 16 bases remaining between them. Germline V CDR1 and CDR2: MNHNS, SASEGT. The CDR3 spans 18 residues. The CDR3 nucleotides are TGTGCCAGCAGTGAAAACGGGACATTATTAGCGAACACCGGGGAGCTGTTTTTT. Its protein is CASSENGTLLANTGELFF.

The CDR3 coding sequence is TGTGCCAGCAGTGATCTTTCAGGGGGCGGCAATCAGCCCCAGCATTTT. Translation: CASSDLSGGGNQPQHF. The chain links TRBV2 to TRBJ1-5, with 8 nucleotides matching TRBD1. The length of the CDR3 is 16 residues. Germline values: CDR1 SNHLY, CDR2 FYNNEI. Trimming removed 3 bases from V and 2 bases from J; junction bases left unmatched: 6.

The V and J genes are TRBV6-5 and TRBJ2-6; no firm D call. The germline gives CDR1 MNHEY, CDR2 SVGAGI. This CDR3 region has 14 residues. The ends were cut back, 7 bases at V and 0 bases at J, with 7 bases in the middle. The CDR3 loop reads CASNPASGANVLTF. The CDR3 bases are TGTGCCAGCAATCCAGCCTCTGGGGCCAACGTCCTGACTTTC.

The rearrangement uses TRBV9 and TRBJ1-3, with D hard to call. Germline V CDR1 and CDR2: SGDLS, YYNGEE. V lost 0 bases and J 4 bases, leaving 5 bases between the germline ends. The CDR3 is 13 residues long. The CDR3 region is CASSVAGGNTIYF. The CDR3 coding sequence is TGTGCCAGCAGCGTAGCTGGGGGAAACACCATATATTTT.

The chain carries TRBV5-4 and TRBJ2-3; D is perhaps TRBD1 (6 bases). Germline CDR1 is SGHNT and CDR2 is YYREEE (reference sequence). Trimming removed 2 bases at V and 0 bases at J, with 10 bases between. The CDR3 runs 15 residues. CDR3 sequence reads: CASSFVTGSTDTQYF. For the CDR3, the DNA is TGTGCCAGCAGCTTCGTAACAGGGAGCACAGATACGCAGTATTTT. The full variable domain, with the rest looked up from reference TRBV5-4 and TRBJ2-3, is ETGVTQSPTHLIKTRGQQVTLRCSSQSGHNTVSWYQQALGQGPQFIFQYYREEENGRGNFPPRFSGLQFPNYSSELNVNALELDDSALYLCASSFVTGSTDTQYFGPGTRLTVL.